This TCR beta chain is from a study of OX40 agonist ivuxolimab in advanced cancers. For the study at large: The patients got ivuxolimab, which is an agonistic anti-OX40 (CD134) antibody.

The ends were cut back, 3 bases at V and 5 bases at J, with 5 bases in the middle. From germline, CDR1 is MDHEN and CDR2 SYDVKM. The CDR3 is 12 amino acids. Study-wide findings and caveats: Low normalized clonal expansion also occurred in some nonresponding patients. In the 0.1 to 3.0 mg/kg range, CD4+ and CD8+ blood T cells had expanded clonally by week 6.

Assay used: immunoSEQ multiplex PCR; TCRdb lists only in-frame clones, some missing. The data contain roughly 18,000 clones, approximately 82% of them seen just once; the ten biggest clones take up about 2.4%. About this clone: What it binds is not known.

At baseline, cycle 4 day 1, and cycle 7 day 1, blood was sampled. The chain is built from TRBV28 and TRBJ1-5; D call uncertain. The source was CD4+ or CD8+ T cells sorted from blood, collected in a trial of the OX40 agonist ivuxolimab. This TCR derives from an adult with an advanced solid tumor such as melanoma, head and neck, liver or kidney cancer. The CDR3: CASSFRDQPQHF. Written as DNA, the CDR3 is TGTGCCAGCAGTTTCCGGGATCAGCCCCAGCATTTT.